This T cell receptor beta chain was profiled in a study of molecular identifiers for immune sequencing clone quantification. Turning to this clonotype: One end of the junction is discordant with germline, which a read error may explain.

TCRdb independently ran MiXCR on the PCR reads; one entry per CDR3 protein. The repertoire holds nearly 55,000 distinct CDR3 sequences, with approximately 40% as singletons. The sample taken for sequencing was naive CD8+ T cells from blood, with Jurkat cell RNA spiked in. Subset denoted: FACS-sorted CD8+CD4-CCR7+CD45RA+ naive T cells. The source of this sequence is a human donor in good health. Some libraries in this study had Jurkat cell RNA spiked in.

DNA for the CDR3: TGCAGTGCCCCCGGGGAGGGGATGAACACTGAGGCTTTCTTT. Translation gives CSAPGEGMNTEAFF. This chain links TRBV20-1 with TRBJ1-1; possible D gene TRBD1, 5 bases. Germline assignment: CDR1 DFQATT and CDR2 SNEGSKA (reference sequence). The CDR3 sequence is 14 residues long.